Listed here are 18 T cell receptor beta chains from one sample, sequenced in a study of T-cell reconstitution after alpha-beta-depleted transplantation in children. It was with unique molecular identifiers that the TCRbeta library was prepared. TCRdb reanalysed the PCR reads using MiXCR and keeps one entry per CDR3 protein. The table shows about a million distinct CDR3 sequences, with about 29% occurring only once. Sample: PBMCs, mostly from graft donor cells, taken 360 days after TCRalphabeta/CD19-depleted stem cell transplant. These receptor sequences come from a boy under three years old who had a stem cell transplant for SCID, so the T cells may come from the graft donor.

In DNA, the CDR3 is TGTGCCAGCAGCCCCCGAGCGGGAGGAGAGTTCTTC. Translating gives CASSPRAGGEFF. This rearrangement joins TRBV7-9 to TRBJ2-1; 9 bases align to TRBD2. J was trimmed by 14 bases and V by 5 bases; bases with no gene match: 7. CDR1 is SEHNR and CDR2 is FQNEAQ in the germline V gene (reference sequence). This CDR3 spans 12 amino acids.

The genes are TRBV7-3 and TRBJ2-1, with no clear D. Germline-derived CDR1 and CDR2 are SGHTA and FQGTGA. With 5 bases removed from V and 0 bases from J, the gap between germline ends came to 8 bases. The length of the CDR3 is 14 residues. Here the CDR3 DNA reads TGTGCCAGCAGCGTTACTCCCTCCTACAATGAGCAGTTCTTC. Residues: CASSVTPSYNEQFF.

The chain joins TRBV15 to TRBJ1-4; D gene ambiguous. This CDR3 spans 12 amino acids. The ends were cut back, 4 bases at V and 8 bases at J, with 8 bases in the middle. CDR1 is LNHNV and CDR2 is YYDKDF in the germline V gene (reference sequence). The CDR3 here is CATSIKGEKLFF. CDR3 nucleotide sequence: TGTGCCACCAGCATTAAGGGCGAAAAACTGTTTTTT.

This clonotype was counted only a few times. This chain links TRBV6-5 with TRBJ2-7, with 7 bases fitting TRBD1. The CDR3 totals 14 residues. From germline, CDR1 is MNHEY and CDR2 SVGAGI. Unmatched junction bases numbered 3, after V lost 2 bases and J lost 2 bases. The DNA for the CDR3 is TGTGCCAGCAGTTACGGACAGGTGACCTACGAGCAGTACTTC. Translated: CASSYGQVTYEQYF.

The rearrangement uses TRBV5-1 and TRBJ2-3; no reliable D call. This CDR3 is built from 12 residues. V was shortened by 6 bases and J by 12 bases, with 17 bases between the two germline ends. The germline gives CDR1 SGHRS, CDR2 YFSETQ. CDR3 sequence (DNA): TGCGCCAGCACATCCAACTCCGGGCATCAGTATTTT. Translation gives CASTSNSGHQYF.

The gene calls are TRBV7-2 and TRBJ1-5; no firm D call. Trimming cost V 4 bases and J 2 bases, with 9 bases left between them. The CDR3 is 14 residues long. CDR1 SGHTA and CDR2 FQGNSA come from the germline V gene. The CDR3 protein is CASSSHPGNQPQHF. Here the CDR3 DNA reads TGTGCCAGCAGCTCCCACCCAGGCAATCAGCCCCAGCATTTT.

A few counts support this clonotype. The chain is built from TRBV6-1 and TRBJ2-2; no clear D gene. Deletions cut 5 bases from V and 3 bases from J, with 10 bases between. The CDR3 sequence is 14 residues long. In germline, CDR1 is MNHNS, CDR2 SASEGT. CDR3 in amino acids: CASSPAGYTGELFF. The CDR3 DNA sequence: TGTGCCAGCAGTCCCGCCGGGTACACCGGGGAGCTGTTTTTT.

This chain connects TRBV6-5 to TRBJ1-2; no firm D call. CDR1 MNHEY and CDR2 SVGAGI come from the germline V gene. The CDR3 is 13 amino acids. V gave up 2 bases and J gave up 4 bases, with 8 bases separating them. The CDR3, as DNA: TGTGCCAGCAGTTACGGGCTTCTCTATGGCTACACCTTC. This encodes CASSYGLLYGYTF.

In regard to this clonotype: Its ends do not fully match the called genes, so a read error is possible. V usage is TRBV20-1 and J usage is TRBJ2-7; maybe TRBD2 (5 bases). The V gene's germline CDR1 is DFQATT and CDR2 SNEGSKA (reference sequence). There are 14 residues in the CDR3. Here the CDR3 DNA reads TGCAGCGCTAGAGGTGAAGGACTCTACTACGAGCAGTACTTC. It translates to CSARGEGLYYEQYF.

This clonotype was detected only a few times. The J gene is TRBJ1-2, the V gene TRBV28; tentative D call: TRBD1 (6 bases). CDR3 length: 12 residues. V dropped 6 bases and J dropped 5 bases, with 10 bases sitting between them. Looked up from germline, CDR1 is MDHEN and CDR2 is SYDVKM. The CDR3 bases are TGTGCCAGCAGCGGGACATTTTATGGCTACACCTTC. Translating gives CASSGTFYGYTF.

The J gene is TRBJ2-1, the V gene TRBV5-6; D not resolved. The CDR3 runs 17 residues. Deletions cut 0 bases from V and 0 bases from J, with 13 bases between. Germline V gives CDR1 SGHDT, CDR2 YYEEEE. CDR3: CASSLAAGWSSYNEQFF. CDR3 nucleotides: TGTGCCAGCAGCTTGGCGGCCGGGTGGAGCTCCTACAATGAGCAGTTCTTC.

The chain joins TRBV20-1 to TRBJ2-7, with 7 positions matching TRBD1. V shed 6 bases, J shed 3 bases, and the junction held 8 bases outside the gene matches. This CDR3 comprises 13 residues. The germline V gene has CDR1 DFQATT and CDR2 SNEGSKA (reference sequence). The CDR3 sequence: CSADADRVYEQYF. The CDR3 DNA follows: TGCAGTGCCGACGCCGACAGGGTCTACGAGCAGTACTTC.

This clonotype was observed a handful of times. This sequence joins TRBV4-2 and TRBJ2-3; D unresolved. Germline V lookup: CDR1 LGHNA, CDR2 YNFKEQ. The V gene lost 1 base and the J gene lost 0 bases, with 8 bases spanning the gap. This CDR3 is 15 amino acids long. The CDR3 loop is CASSQAATSTDTQYF. DNA for the CDR3: TGTGCCAGCAGCCAAGCCGCCACGAGCACAGATACGCAGTATTTT.

The chain carries TRBV29-1 and TRBJ1-2; D is undetermined. This CDR3 has 10 residues. V shed 2 bases and J shed 10 bases, with 8 bases lying between them. Germline CDR1 is SQVTM and CDR2 is ANQGSEA. In nucleotides, the CDR3 is TGCAGCGTTGAAAAGTTGGACTACACCTTC. Protein sequence: CSVEKLDYTF.

The chain links TRBV15 to TRBJ2-1, with D possibly TRBD2 on 5 matching bases. V lost 3 bases and J 4 bases, leaving 16 bases between the germline ends. CDR1 is LNHNV, CDR2 YYDKDF, per germline (reference sequence). The CDR3 is 16 amino acids. The CDR3 DNA is TGTGCCACCAGCAGGTTACTAGTAGGGAGTTACAATGAGCAGTTCTTC. Its protein is CATSRLLVGSYNEQFF. The full variable domain, rest sourced from reference TRBV15 and TRBJ2-1, is DAMVIQNPRYQVTQFGKPVTLSCSQTLNHNVMYWYQQKSSQAPKLLFHYYDKDFNNEADTPDNFQSRRPNTSFCFLDIRSPGLGDTAMYLCATSRLLVGSYNEQFFGPGTRLTVL.

In this sample, this clonotype turned up a few times. The chain links TRBV20-1 to TRBJ2-1; 9 nucleotides match TRBD1. The ends lost 1 base at V and 0 bases at J; junction bases unmatched: 10. The CDR3 is 18 residues long. Germline CDR1 DFQATT, CDR2 SNEGSKA (reference sequence). CDR3 region: CSARVPSPGQGSYNEQFF. The DNA for the CDR3 is TGCAGTGCTAGAGTCCCTTCGCCGGGACAGGGCTCCTACAATGAGCAGTTCTTC.

V usage is TRBV20-1 and J usage is TRBJ1-1; 8 bases fit TRBD1. V lost 3 bases to trimming and J lost 2 bases; unmatched junction nucleotides: 8. Germline loops: CDR1 DFQATT, CDR2 SNEGSKA (reference sequence). This CDR3 has 15 residues. CDR3 nucleotide sequence: TGCAGTGCTAGGGCAGGGGGCGCAGGTAACACTGAAGCTTTCTTT. It translates to CSARAGGAGNTEAFF.

This chain uses TRBV15 with TRBJ1-1; possibly TRBD1 for D (6 bases). Germline loops: CDR1 LNHNV, CDR2 YYDKDF (reference sequence). CDR3 size: 13 residues. The V end was cut by 4 bases, the J end by 11 bases, with 17 bases between. CDR3 loop: CATSKKDRPTAFF. The CDR3 DNA reads TGTGCCACCAGCAAAAAAGACAGGCCTACGGCTTTCTTT. Combining the CDR3 with reference TRBV15 and TRBJ1-1 gives the whole variable domain DAMVIQNPRYQVTQFGKPVTLSCSQTLNHNVMYWYQQKSSQAPKLLFHYYDKDFNNEADTPDNFQSRRPNTSFCFLDIRSPGLGDTAMYLCATSKKDRPTAFFGQGTRLTVV.